Each of the 18 T cell receptor beta chains below was sequenced from the same sample in a study of OX40 agonist ivuxolimab in advanced cancers. Here immunoSEQ multiplex PCR was the method, and the copy in TCRdb shows in-frame clones only, minus some. This repertoire shows 80,000 to 130,000 clones, less than 95% found once; its top ten account for approximately 0.3%. The material sequenced was CD4+ or CD8+ T cells sorted from blood, taken in a trial of the OX40 agonist ivuxolimab. The receptors originated from an adult with an advanced solid tumor such as melanoma, head and neck, liver or kidney cancer.

The chain joins TRBV7-2 to TRBJ2-6; D is undetermined. The V end was cut by 2 bases, the J end by 0 bases, with 2 bases between. In germline, CDR1 is SGHTA, CDR2 FQGNSA. The CDR3 extends over 14 amino acids. CDR3 DNA: TGTGCCAGCAGCTTAAACTCTGGGGCCAACGTCCTGACTTTC. This codes for CASSLNSGANVLTF. Looking up the rest from reference TRBV7-2 and TRBJ2-6 gives the full variable domain: GAGVSQSPSNKVTEKGKDVELRCDPISGHTALYWYRQSLGQGLEFLIYFQGNSAPDKSGLPSDRFSAERTGGSVSTLTIQRTQQEDSAVYLCASSLNSGANVLTFGAGSRLTVL.

The rearrangement uses TRBV6-1 and TRBJ1-3, with D perhaps matching TRBD1 (6 bases). V lost 2 bases to trimming and J lost 0 bases, with 17 bases between them. The CDR3 extends over 18 amino acids. CDR1 and CDR2 from the germline V gene are MNHNS and SASEGT. In DNA, the CDR3 is TGTGCCAGCAGTGAAAGGGGGACAAGGAGGTCCTCTGGAAACACCATATATTTT. Its protein is CASSERGTRRSSGNTIYF.

The gene calls are TRBV15 and TRBJ2-1; 9 bases are shared with TRBD2. This CDR3 is built from 15 residues. Germline trimming cut 8 bases from V and 2 bases from J; bases unmatched to any gene: 7. In germline, CDR1 is LNHNV, CDR2 YYDKDF (reference sequence). DNA for the CDR3: TGTGCCACCGAAATGGGCGGGAGGGCCTACAATGAGCAGTTCTTC. This encodes CATEMGGRAYNEQFF.

The rearrangement joins TRBV30 to TRBJ2-1; 7 bases agree with TRBD2. CDR1 and CDR2 (germline): GTSNPN, SVGIG (reference sequence). The V and J ends lost 3 bases and 5 bases, in that order; junction bases with no gene match: 4. The CDR3 runs 13 residues. CDR3 loop: CAWRPTSDNEQFF. CDR3 coding DNA: TGTGCCTGGAGACCAACTAGCGACAATGAGCAGTTCTTC.

The chain carries TRBV20-1 and TRBJ2-5, with D possibly TRBD1 on 6 matching bases. In germline, CDR1 is DFQATT, CDR2 SNEGSKA (reference sequence). Trimming pared 7 bases from V and 7 bases from J, leaving 13 bases between. The CDR3 contains 11 residues. DNA for the CDR3: TGCAGTGTTCAGGGGATCGGGACCCAGTACTTC. It specifies CSVQGIGTQYF.

The chain carries TRBV19 and TRBJ2-2; D assignment may be TRBD1 or TRBD2 (5 bases each). CDR3 size: 13 residues. Germline-derived CDR1 and CDR2 are LNHDA and SQIVND (reference sequence). V was shortened by 11 bases and J by 5 bases, with 15 bases between the two germline ends. CDR3 sequence: CAVGDQETGELFF. CDR3 coding DNA: TGTGCCGTAGGGGACCAGGAGACCGGGGAGCTGTTTTTT.

The CDR3 nucleotides are TGTGCCAGCAGCTTAGTAGTAGGGTCCCCGCCCTACAATGAGCAGTTCTTC. This translates into CASSLVVGSPPYNEQFF. The rearrangement joins TRBV7-8 to TRBJ2-1; D gene uncertain. This CDR3 comprises 17 residues. Germline V lookup: CDR1 SGHVS, CDR2 FQNEAQ. V lost 1 base and J 2 bases, leaving 15 bases between the germline ends.

The J gene is TRBJ2-7, the V gene TRBV19; TRBD1 matches at 9 bases. CDR1 is LNHDA, CDR2 SQIVND, per germline (reference sequence). The trim removed 4 bases at V and 4 bases at J, leaving 2 bases unmatched. This CDR3 has 13 amino acids. DNA for the CDR3: TGTGCCAGTAGTAGGGACAGGGATTACGAGCAGTACTTC. Its translation is CASSRDRDYEQYF.

The chain carries TRBV27 and TRBJ2-1, with 11 nucleotides matching TRBD1. V lost 5 bases, J lost 5 bases, and 5 bases stayed unmatched. CDR1 is MNHEY and CDR2 is SMNVEV in the germline V gene (reference sequence). CDR3 length equals 15 residues. This CDR3 reads CASSADRGLDNEQFF. CDR3 sequence (DNA): TGTGCCAGCAGTGCGGACAGGGGGCTGGACAATGAGCAGTTCTTC.

The chain uses TRBV15 and TRBJ2-3; D not certain. The V end lost 2 bases, the J end lost 3 bases, and 6 bases lay between the germline ends. This CDR3 comprises 13 residues. CDR1 LNHNV and CDR2 YYDKDF come from the germline V gene (reference sequence). CDR3: CATSRKWTDTQYF. In nucleotides, the CDR3 is TGTGCCACCAGCAGAAAATGGACAGATACGCAGTATTTT.

The genes are TRBV15 and TRBJ1-4; D is uncertain. Germline V gene lookup returns CDR1 LNHNV and CDR2 YYDKDF (reference sequence). The V end lost 0 bases, the J end lost 4 bases, and 12 bases lay between the germline ends. CDR3 length equals 16 residues. The DNA of the CDR3 is TGTGCCACCAGCAGAGAACCCCGGAGGAATAATGAAAAACTGTTTTTT. This sequence encodes CATSREPRRNNEKLFF.

This clone was detected once. The chain joins TRBV27 to TRBJ2-7; D possibly uses TRBD1 or TRBD2 (6 bases each). The V end was cut by 2 bases, the J end by 7 bases, with 18 bases between. The CDR3 runs 15 residues. Germline V gives CDR1 MNHEY, CDR2 SMNVEV (reference sequence). The CDR3 spells CASSLEGGPSGEQYF. The DNA of the CDR3 is TGTGCCAGCAGTTTAGAAGGGGGGCCCTCGGGAGAGCAGTACTTC.

This chain joins TRBV19 and TRBJ2-4; D is unresolved. CDR1 LNHDA and CDR2 SQIVND come from the germline V gene (reference sequence). V lost 5 bases, J lost 9 bases, and 17 bases lay in between. This CDR3 comprises 14 residues. The CDR3 coding sequence is TGTGCCAGTAGTGGTAGTGGTTCAAGAGGCATTCAGTACTTC. Protein product: CASSGSGSRGIQYF.

The V gene is TRBV6-5, the J gene TRBJ2-5; 9 positions agree with TRBD2. Germline lookup yields CDR1 MNHEY and CDR2 SVGAGI. CDR3 size: 15 residues. The V and J ends lost 0 bases and 5 bases, in that order; junction bases with no gene match: 4. For the CDR3, the DNA is TGTGCCAGCAGTTACTCGAGGCGGGAGGGGGAGACCCAGTACTTC. This translates into CASSYSRREGETQYF.

V and J are TRBV7-3 and TRBJ2-1; 9 bases line up with TRBD2. The J segment lost 0 bases and the V segment lost 4 bases, leaving 4 bases of the junction unmatched. Per germline, CDR1 SGHTA and CDR2 FQGTGA. The CDR3 is made up of 16 amino acids. CDR3 nucleotide sequence: TGTGCCAGCAGCTCCAGACTAGCGGACTCCTACAATGAGCAGTTCTTC. It encodes CASSSRLADSYNEQFF.

Here the CDR3 reads CASSEGGLATSDTQYF. The CDR3, as DNA: TGTGCCAGCAGTGAGGGAGGACTAGCGACCTCAGATACGCAGTATTTT. The V gene is TRBV2, the J gene TRBJ2-3; the match to TRBD2 covers 9 bases. The CDR3 has 16 residues. Germline CDR1 reads SNHLY; CDR2 reads FYNNEI. The V gene end was trimmed by 3 bases and the J gene end by 4 bases; junction bases not matched to a gene: 8. Full variable domain (outside the CDR3, taken from reference TRBV2 and TRBJ2-3): EPEVTQTPSHQVTQMGQEVILRCVPISNHLYFYWYRQILGQKVEFLVSFYNNEISEKSEIFDDQFSVERPDGSNFTLKIRSTKLEDSAMYFCASSEGGLATSDTQYFGPGTRLTVL.

The chain carries TRBV7-2 and TRBJ2-7; TRBD1 matches 8 bases. Germline CDR1 is SGHTA and CDR2 is FQGNSA. Trimming at V came to 3 bases and at J to 2 bases, leaving 3 bases not matched to a gene. The CDR3 spans 14 residues. CDR3 nucleotide sequence: TGTGCCAGCAGCTTGGGACAGGAGCCCTACGAGCAGTACTTC. Translated, it gives CASSLGQEPYEQYF.

The CDR3 spells CASSEGTGYITNEQFF. The CDR3 nucleotides are TGTGCCAGCAGTGAGGGGACAGGGTATATCACCAATGAGCAGTTCTTC. This sequence joins TRBV6-1 and TRBJ2-1; 9 bases match TRBD1. The V gene's germline CDR1 is MNHNS and CDR2 SASEGT. The CDR3 runs to 16 residues. Losses at the gene ends were 3 bases for V and 6 bases for J; bases not matched to a gene: 9.